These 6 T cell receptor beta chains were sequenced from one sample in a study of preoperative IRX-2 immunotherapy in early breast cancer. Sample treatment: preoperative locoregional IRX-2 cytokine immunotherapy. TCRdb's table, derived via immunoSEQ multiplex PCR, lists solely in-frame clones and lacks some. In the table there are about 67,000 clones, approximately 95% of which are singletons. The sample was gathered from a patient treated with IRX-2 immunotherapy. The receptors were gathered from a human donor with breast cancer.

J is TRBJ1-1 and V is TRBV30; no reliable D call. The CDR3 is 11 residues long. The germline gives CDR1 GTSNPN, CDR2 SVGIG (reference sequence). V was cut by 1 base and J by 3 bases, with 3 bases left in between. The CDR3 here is CAWSGDTEAFF. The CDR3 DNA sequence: TGTGCCTGGAGTGGTGACACTGAAGCTTTCTTT.

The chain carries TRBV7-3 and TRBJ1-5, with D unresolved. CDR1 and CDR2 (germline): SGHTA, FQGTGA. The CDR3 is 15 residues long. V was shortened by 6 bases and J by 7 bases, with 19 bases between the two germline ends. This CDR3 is CASSPLWGSRQPQHF. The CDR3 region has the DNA TGTGCCAGCAGTCCCCTCTGGGGTTCCCGACAGCCCCAGCATTTT.

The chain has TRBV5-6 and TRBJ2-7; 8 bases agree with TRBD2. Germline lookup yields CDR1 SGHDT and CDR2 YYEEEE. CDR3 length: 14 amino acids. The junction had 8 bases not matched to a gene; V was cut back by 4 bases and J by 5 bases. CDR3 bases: TGTGCCAGCAGCCGCCGAGCGGGGGTCGACGAGCAGTACTTC. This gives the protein CASSRRAGVDEQYF.

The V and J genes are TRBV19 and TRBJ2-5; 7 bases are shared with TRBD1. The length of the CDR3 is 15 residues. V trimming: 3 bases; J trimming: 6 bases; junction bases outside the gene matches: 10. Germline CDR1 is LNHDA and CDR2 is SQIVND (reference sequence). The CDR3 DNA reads TGTGCCAGTAGTATTCTCGACAGGGCCTTGAAGACCCAGTACTTC. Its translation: CASSILDRALKTQYF.

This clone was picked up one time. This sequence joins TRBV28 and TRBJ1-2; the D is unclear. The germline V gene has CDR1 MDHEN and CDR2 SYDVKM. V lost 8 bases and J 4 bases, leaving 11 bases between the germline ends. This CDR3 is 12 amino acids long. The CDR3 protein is CASQVPSYGYTF. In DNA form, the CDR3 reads TGTGCCAGCCAAGTGCCTTCCTATGGCTACACCTTC.

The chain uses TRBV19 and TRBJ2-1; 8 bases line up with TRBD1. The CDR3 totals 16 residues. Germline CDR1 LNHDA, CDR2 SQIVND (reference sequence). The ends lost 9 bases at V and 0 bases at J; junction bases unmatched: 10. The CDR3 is CASFVTGGGSYNEQFF. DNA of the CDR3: TGTGCCAGCTTTGTAACAGGGGGAGGCTCCTACAATGAGCAGTTCTTC.